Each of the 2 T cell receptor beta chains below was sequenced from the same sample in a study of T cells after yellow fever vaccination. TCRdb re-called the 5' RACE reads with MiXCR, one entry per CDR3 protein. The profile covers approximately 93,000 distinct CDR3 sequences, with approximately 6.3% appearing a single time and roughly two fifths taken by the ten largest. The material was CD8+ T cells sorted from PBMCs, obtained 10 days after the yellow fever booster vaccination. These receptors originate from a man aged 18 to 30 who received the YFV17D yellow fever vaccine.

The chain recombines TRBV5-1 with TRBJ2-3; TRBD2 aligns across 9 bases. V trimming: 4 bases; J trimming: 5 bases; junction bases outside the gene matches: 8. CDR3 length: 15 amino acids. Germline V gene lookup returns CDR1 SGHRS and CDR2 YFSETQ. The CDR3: CASSGSGGGGDTQYF. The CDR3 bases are TGCGCCAGCAGCGGTAGCGGGGGCGGGGGAGATACGCAGTATTTT.

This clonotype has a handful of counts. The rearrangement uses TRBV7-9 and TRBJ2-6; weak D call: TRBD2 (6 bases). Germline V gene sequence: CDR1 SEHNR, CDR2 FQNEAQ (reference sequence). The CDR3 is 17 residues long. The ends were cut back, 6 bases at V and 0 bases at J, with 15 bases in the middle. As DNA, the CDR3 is TGTGCCAGCAGAGTAGGAGGGGTCCGCTCTGGGGCCAACGTCCTGACTTTC. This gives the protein CASRVGGVRSGANVLTF. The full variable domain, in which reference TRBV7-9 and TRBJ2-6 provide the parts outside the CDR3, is DTGVSQNPRHKITKRGQNVTFRCDPISEHNRLYWYRQTLGQGPEFLTYFQNEAQLEKSRLLSDRFSAERPKGSFSTLEIQRTEQGDSAMYLCASRVGGVRSGANVLTFGAGSRLTVL.